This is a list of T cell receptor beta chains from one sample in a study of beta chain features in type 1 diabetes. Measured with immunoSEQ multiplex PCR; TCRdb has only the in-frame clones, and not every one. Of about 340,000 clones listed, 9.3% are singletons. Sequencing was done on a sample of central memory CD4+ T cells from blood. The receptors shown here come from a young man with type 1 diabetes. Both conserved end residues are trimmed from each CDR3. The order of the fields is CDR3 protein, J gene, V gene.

cdr3_aa: SVERSYEQY
j_call: TRBJ2-7
v_call: TRBV29-1

cdr3_aa: ASSAGARNEQF
j_call: TRBJ2-1
v_call: TRBV25-1

cdr3_aa: ASTETSGGQETQY
j_call: TRBJ2-5
v_call: TRBV5-1

cdr3_aa: ASSRQGGTEAF
j_call: TRBJ1-1
v_call: TRBV28

cdr3_aa: ASSKATSGGIIETQY
j_call: TRBJ2-5
v_call: TRBV7-2

cdr3_aa: ASSPIFGANVLT
j_call: TRBJ2-6
v_call: TRBV7-2

cdr3_aa: ASSLSAGTTYNEQF
j_call: TRBJ2-1
v_call: TRBV7-2

cdr3_aa: ASGHRGLGTEAF
j_call: TRBJ1-1
v_call: TRBV6-6

cdr3_aa: ASSLAGRDGYT
j_call: TRBJ1-2
v_call: TRBV7-2

cdr3_aa: ASSYDTNYGYT
j_call: TRBJ1-2
v_call: TRBV10-1

cdr3_aa: ASSLLSGAGQGPRAQY
j_call: TRBJ2-5
v_call: TRBV9

cdr3_aa: ASSLTAMISGANVLT
j_call: TRBJ2-6
v_call: TRBV5-1

cdr3_aa: ASSLAEGQGQPQH
j_call: TRBJ1-5
v_call: TRBV7-8

cdr3_aa: ASSSAGLKRTGANVLT
j_call: TRBJ2-6
v_call: TRBV5-1

cdr3_aa: ASSYGDRLTDTQY
j_call: TRBJ2-3
v_call: TRBV6-5

cdr3_aa: ASSLAASADTDEQY
j_call: TRBJ2-7
v_call: TRBV5-1